This is a list of T cell receptor beta chains from one sample in a study of post-analysis software for immune sequencing data. TCRdb fed the PCR reads into MiXCR, producing one record per CDR3 protein. The repertoire consists of fewer than 700,000 distinct CDR3 sequences, with around 47% occurring once and the leading ten covering around 1.7%. The sequencing sample was made of blood. These receptor sequences come from a girl aged 5-17 years with multiple sclerosis. Both conserved end residues are part of each CDR3. A D gene is named only where the DNA matches it firmly. Rows give clone size only sometimes, using once, few, many, or a class for an expanded clone.

>TRBJ1-4|few|NA|TRBV18
CASSPKGTNEKLFF
TGTGCCAGCTCACCTAAGGGGACTAATGAAAAACTGTTTTTT
>TRBJ2-7|NA|TRBD2|TRBV12-3/TRBV12-4
CASSPLAGGRGEQYF
TGTGCCAGCAGTCCTCTAGCGGGAGGGCGGGGCGAGCAGTACTTC
>TRBJ1-2|NA|NA|TRBV6-6
CASRGSREDYGYTF
TGTGCCAGCAGGGGATCCAGGGAAGACTATGGCTACACCTTC
>TRBJ1-5|few|NA|TRBV7-2
CASSLYRSQPQHF
TGTGCCAGCAGCTTATATCGGTCTCAGCCCCAGCATTTT
>TRBJ2-5|NA|TRBD2|TRBV6-5
CASSGTSGRGETQYF
TGTGCCAGCAGTGGGACTAGCGGGAGGGGGGAGACCCAGTACTTC
>TRBJ1-4|NA|NA|TRBV19
CASSHLRGLFGEKLFF
TGTGCCAGTAGCCATTTGAGGGGGTTGTTCGGCGAAAAACTGTTTTTT
>TRBJ2-7|NA|NA|TRBV5-1
CASSLDLGSSYEQYF
TGCGCCAGCAGCTTGGACCTGGGGAGCTCCTACGAGCAGTACTTC
>TRBJ1-2|NA|NA|TRBV12-3/TRBV12-4
CASSFRGGGYTF
TGTGCCAGCAGTTTCCGGGGAGGAGGCTACACCTTC
>TRBJ1-2|NA|TRBD1|TRBV5-1
CASSLADRARGYGYTF
TGCGCCAGCAGCTTGGCTGACAGGGCACGGGGCTATGGCTACACCTTC
>TRBJ2-3|NA|TRBD1|TRBV25-1
CASSDPGQGTDTQYF
TGTGCCAGCAGTGACCCCGGACAGGGTACAGATACGCAGTATTTT
>TRBJ2-1|NA|TRBD2|TRBV13
CASSIMTSGINEQFF
TGTGCCAGCAGCATTATGACTAGCGGGATCAATGAGCAGTTCTTC
>TRBJ2-3|NA|TRBD2|TRBV6-5
CASSYRREITDTQYF
TGTGCCAGCAGTTACCGGCGGGAGATCACAGATACGCAGTATTTT
>TRBJ2-1|NA|TRBD2|TRBV20-1
CSARGGGARNEQFF
TGCAGTGCTAGAGGCGGGGGGGCAAGAAATGAGCAGTTCTTC
>TRBJ2-5|NA|TRBD2|TRBV4-1
CASSQDRTSGSWDNFETQYF
TGCGCCAGCAGCCAAGATCGGACTAGCGGGAGTTGGGACAATTTTGAGACCCAGTACTTC
>TRBJ2-3|NA|NA|TRBV12-3/TRBV12-4
CASSLSDNTDAQYF
TGTGCCAGCAGTCTTAGCGATAACACAGATGCGCAGTATTTT
>TRBJ2-3|few|NA|TRBV19
CASSRDAWEADTQYF
TGTGCCAGTAGTAGGGACGCTTGGGAGGCAGATACGCAGTATTTT
>TRBJ2-7|NA|TRBD2|TRBV12-3/TRBV12-4
CASSLTSGRAEQTYEQYF
TGTGCCAGCAGTTTAACTAGCGGGAGGGCCGAGCAGACCTACGAGCAGTACTTC